The source of this T cell receptor beta chain is a study of blood T cell dynamics during melanoma immunotherapy. V lost 7 bases and J lost 4; bases outside the gene matches: 20. The CDR3 has 18 amino acids. Germline V gene lookup returns CDR1 LNHDA and CDR2 SQIVND (reference sequence). Noted time point: pre-treatment baseline. The table came from immunoSEQ multiplex PCR; TCRdb's copy has only in-frame clones and leaves some out. The sample yields some 15,000 clones, about 81% seen once. The TCR originated in a human donor with melanoma. The sequencing used blood, collected from a patient treated with checkpoint blockade. The V and J genes are TRBV19 and TRBJ2-3; 7 bases fit TRBD2. The CDR3 protein is CASTPMRLAVGTSDTQYF. DNA for the CDR3: TGTGCCAGTACCCCTATGAGACTAGCCGTTGGGACCTCAGATACGCAGTATTTT.